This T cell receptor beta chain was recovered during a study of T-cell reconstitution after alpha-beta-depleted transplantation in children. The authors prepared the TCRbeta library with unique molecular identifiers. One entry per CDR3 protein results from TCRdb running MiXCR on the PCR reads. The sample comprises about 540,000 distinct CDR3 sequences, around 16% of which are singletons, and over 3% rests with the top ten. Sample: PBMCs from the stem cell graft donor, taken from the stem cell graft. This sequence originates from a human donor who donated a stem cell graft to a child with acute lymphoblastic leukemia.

This CDR3 is CSVVGAQEAFF. The CDR3, as DNA: TGCAGCGTTGTAGGGGCTCAGGAAGCTTTCTTT. The chain combines TRBV29-1 with TRBJ1-1; D is possibly TRBD1 (5 bases). Looked up from germline, CDR1 is SQVTM and CDR2 is ANQGSEA. V was trimmed by 4 bases and J by 8 bases, leaving 11 bases between them. The CDR3 is 11 residues long.